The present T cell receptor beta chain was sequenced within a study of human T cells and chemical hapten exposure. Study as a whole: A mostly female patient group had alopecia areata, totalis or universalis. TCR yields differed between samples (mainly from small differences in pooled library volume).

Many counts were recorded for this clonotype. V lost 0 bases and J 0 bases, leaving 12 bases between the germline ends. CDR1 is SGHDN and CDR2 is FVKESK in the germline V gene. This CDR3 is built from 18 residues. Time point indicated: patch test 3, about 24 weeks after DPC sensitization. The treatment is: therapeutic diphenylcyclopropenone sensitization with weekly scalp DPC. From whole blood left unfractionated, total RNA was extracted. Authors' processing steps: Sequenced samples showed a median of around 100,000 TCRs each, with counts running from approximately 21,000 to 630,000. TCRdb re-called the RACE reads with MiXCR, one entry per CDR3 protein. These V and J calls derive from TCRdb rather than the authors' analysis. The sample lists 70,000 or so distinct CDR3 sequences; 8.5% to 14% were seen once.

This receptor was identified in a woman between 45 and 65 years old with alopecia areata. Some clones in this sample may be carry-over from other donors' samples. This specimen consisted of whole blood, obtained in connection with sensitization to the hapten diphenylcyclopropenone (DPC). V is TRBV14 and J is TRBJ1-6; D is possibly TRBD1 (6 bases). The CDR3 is CASSQDYRANSYNSPLHF. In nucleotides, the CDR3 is TGTGCCAGCAGCCAAGATTACAGGGCCAACTCCTATAATTCACCCCTCCACTTT.